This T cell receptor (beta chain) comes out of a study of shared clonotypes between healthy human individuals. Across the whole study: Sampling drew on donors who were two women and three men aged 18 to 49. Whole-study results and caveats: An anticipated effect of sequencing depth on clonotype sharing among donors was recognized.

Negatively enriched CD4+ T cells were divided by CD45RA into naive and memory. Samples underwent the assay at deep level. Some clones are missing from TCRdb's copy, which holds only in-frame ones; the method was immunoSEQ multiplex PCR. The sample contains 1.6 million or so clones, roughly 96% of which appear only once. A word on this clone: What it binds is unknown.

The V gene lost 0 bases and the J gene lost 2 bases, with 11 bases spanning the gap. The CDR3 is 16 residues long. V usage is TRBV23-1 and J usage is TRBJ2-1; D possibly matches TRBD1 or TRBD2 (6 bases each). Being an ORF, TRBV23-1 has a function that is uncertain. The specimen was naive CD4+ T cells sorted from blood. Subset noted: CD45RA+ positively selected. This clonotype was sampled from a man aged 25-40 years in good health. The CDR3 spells CASSQSRGATYNEQFF. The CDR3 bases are TGCGCCAGCAGTCAATCTAGGGGGGCCACCTACAATGAGCAGTTCTTC.